This record concerns one T cell receptor beta chain sequence. Trimming took off 3 bases at V and 13 bases at J, with 21 bases between the two ends. Germline V gene data show CDR1 as MDHEN and CDR2 as SYDVKM. The CDR3 runs 14 residues. Time point of the sample: newly diagnosed GD, antithyroid drugs for less than 3 months. Scientists built the TCR library using RNA that was extracted from PBMCs. A blood draw put about 9 milliliters of peripheral blood into EDTA tubes. This record comes from a study of regulatory T cells in long-lasting Graves disease. Building the TCR beta libraries relied on iRepertoire HTBI primers, and CDR3 regions underwent Arm-PCR. In TCRdb, the multiplex PCR reads were re-called with MiXCR into one record per CDR3 protein. Here the sample spans approximately 400,000 distinct CDR3 sequences, 15% being singletons. The same sample was also studied in work on T cells in Graves' hyperthyroidism and ophthalmopathy. That source reports: Hyperthyroidism patients were newly diagnosed, had disease duration under 2 months, and were aged 18 to 65 years. First-round RT-PCR of the TCR CDR3 relied on the HTBI primer set. Ophthalmopathy stood apart from stable hyperthyroidism in a 13 V-J model.

The V and J genes are TRBV28 and TRBJ1-1; no clear D. The origin of this receptor is a woman aged 25 to 39 with Graves disease. This material consisted of peripheral blood mononuclear cells (PBMCs), taken at new diagnosis, from a patient treated with antithyroid drugs. The CDR3 bases are TGTGCCAGCAGTTTCCCCCACGGACCCATCCAAGATTTCTTT. It specifies CASSFPHGPIQDFF.